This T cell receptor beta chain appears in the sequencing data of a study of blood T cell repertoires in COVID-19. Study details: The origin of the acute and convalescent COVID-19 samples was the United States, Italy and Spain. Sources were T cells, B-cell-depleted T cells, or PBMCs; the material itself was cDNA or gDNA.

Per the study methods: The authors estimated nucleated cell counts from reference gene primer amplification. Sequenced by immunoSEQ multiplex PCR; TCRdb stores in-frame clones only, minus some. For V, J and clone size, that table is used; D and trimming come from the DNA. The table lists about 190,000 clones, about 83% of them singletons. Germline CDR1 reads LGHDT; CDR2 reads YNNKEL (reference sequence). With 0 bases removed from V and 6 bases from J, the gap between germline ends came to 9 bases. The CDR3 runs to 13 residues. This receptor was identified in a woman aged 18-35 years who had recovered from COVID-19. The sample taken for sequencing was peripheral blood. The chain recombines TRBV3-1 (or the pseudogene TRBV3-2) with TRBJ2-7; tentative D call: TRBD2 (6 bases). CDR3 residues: CASSQDGGREQYF. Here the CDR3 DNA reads TGTGCCAGCAGCCAAGATGGAGGGCGCGAGCAGTACTTC.